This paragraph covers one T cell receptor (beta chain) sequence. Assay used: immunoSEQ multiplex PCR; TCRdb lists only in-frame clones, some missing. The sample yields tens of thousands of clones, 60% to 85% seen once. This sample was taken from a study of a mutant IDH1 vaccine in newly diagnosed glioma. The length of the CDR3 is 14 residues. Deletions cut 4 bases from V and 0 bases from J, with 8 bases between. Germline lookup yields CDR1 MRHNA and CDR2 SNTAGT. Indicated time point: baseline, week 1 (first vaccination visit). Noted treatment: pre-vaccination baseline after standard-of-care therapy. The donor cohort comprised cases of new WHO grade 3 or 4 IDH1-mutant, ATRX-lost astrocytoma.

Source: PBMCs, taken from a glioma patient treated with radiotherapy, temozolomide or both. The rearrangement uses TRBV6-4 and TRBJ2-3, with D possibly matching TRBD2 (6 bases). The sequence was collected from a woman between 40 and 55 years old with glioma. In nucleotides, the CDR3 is TGTGCCAGCAGTGCCGGGACTAGCACAGATACGCAGTATTTT. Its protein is CASSAGTSTDTQYF.